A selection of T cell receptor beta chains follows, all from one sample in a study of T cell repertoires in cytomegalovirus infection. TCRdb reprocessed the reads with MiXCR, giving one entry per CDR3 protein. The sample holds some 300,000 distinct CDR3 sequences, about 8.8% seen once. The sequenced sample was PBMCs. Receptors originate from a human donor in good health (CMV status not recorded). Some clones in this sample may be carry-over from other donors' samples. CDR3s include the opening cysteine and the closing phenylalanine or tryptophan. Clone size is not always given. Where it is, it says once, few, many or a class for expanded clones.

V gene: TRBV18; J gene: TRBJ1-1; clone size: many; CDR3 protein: CASSPPTAGGEAFF
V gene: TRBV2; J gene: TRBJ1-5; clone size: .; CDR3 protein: CAGGQLNQPQHF
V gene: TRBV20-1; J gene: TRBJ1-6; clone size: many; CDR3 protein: CSARGQGEESPLHF
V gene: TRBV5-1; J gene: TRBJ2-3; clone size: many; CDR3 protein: CASSLVGGASTDTQYF
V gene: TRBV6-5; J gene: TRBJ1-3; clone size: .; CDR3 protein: CASSPWRYPGNTIYF
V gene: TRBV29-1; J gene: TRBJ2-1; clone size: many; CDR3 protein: CSVDPQGRGPEQFF
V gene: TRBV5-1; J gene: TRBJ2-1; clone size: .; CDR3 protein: CASSRSLEQFF
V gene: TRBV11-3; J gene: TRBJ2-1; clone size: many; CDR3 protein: CASSFSKGASYNEQFF
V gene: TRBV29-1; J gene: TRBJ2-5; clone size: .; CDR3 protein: CSGRQAGLETQYF
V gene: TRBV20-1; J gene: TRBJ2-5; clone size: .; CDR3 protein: CSARYRAVETQYF